The text below deals with one T cell receptor (beta chain). Antigen: not known. V was pared by 0 bases and J by 7 bases, with 14 bases between. The CDR3 is made up of 15 amino acids. Germline loops: CDR1 SGDLS, CDR2 YYNGEE. Only in-frame clones appear in the TCRdb table, and some are missing; sequencing was by immunoSEQ multiplex PCR. This table holds over 1,500 clones, about 27% found once. The data stem from a study of T cells in localized non-small cell lung cancer. The study, taken as a whole, reports: Higher blood T cell density tracked longer overall survival. Out of the top 100 tumor clones, a median roughly 52 were seen in adjacent lung.

This clonotype was sampled from a man aged 40 to 70 with stage I lung adenocarcinoma. This rearrangement joins TRBV9 to TRBJ1-5; D unresolved. The source was lung tumor tissue, collected before any cancer treatment. CDR3 region: CASSVDGVPLQPQHF. The DNA of the CDR3 is TGTGCCAGCAGCGTAGATGGGGTACCCCTACAGCCCCAGCATTTT.